These 17 T cell receptor beta chains share one sample of origin, sequenced in a study of Ad26.COV2.S vaccination and SARS-CoV-2 variants. Measured with immunoSEQ multiplex PCR; TCRdb has only the in-frame clones, and not every one. The sample includes 200,000 to 300,000 clones, approximately 87% of them seen just once. As for treatment: about 20 received Ad26.COV2.S at low or high dose, single or two shots; several received placebo; per-sample allocation not given. Sampling happened 63 days after the first vaccine or placebo injection. The sample was peripheral blood, taken in a trial of Ad26.COV2.S vaccine versus placebo. The receptors derive from a person aged 18-65 years who received the Ad26.COV2.S COVID-19 vaccine or a placebo.

In this sample, this clone turned up once. This chain links TRBV13 with TRBJ2-3; D is unclear. Germline assignment: CDR1 PRHDT and CDR2 FYEKMQ (reference sequence). The V and J ends lost 2 bases and 0 bases respectively, with 9 bases between them. The CDR3 is made up of 15 amino acids. The DNA for the CDR3 is TGTGCCAGCAGCTTAAGGGCAGGTAGCACAGATACGCAGTATTTT. Translation gives CASSLRAGSTDTQYF.

The V gene is TRBV28, the J gene TRBJ2-5, with 9 bases lining up with TRBD2. The CDR3 loop spans 18 amino acids. V was clipped by 5 bases and J by 0 bases; unmatched bases: 13. In germline, CDR1 is MDHEN, CDR2 SYDVKM. The CDR3 nucleotides read TGTGCCAGCAGTGGTGACTCGACTAGCGGCTTCAACCAAGAGACCCAGTACTTC. Translation gives CASSGDSTSGFNQETQYF. The complete variable domain, with remaining parts taken from reference TRBV28 and TRBJ2-5, reads DVKVTQSSRYLVKRTGEKVFLECVQDMDHENMFWYRQDPGLGLRLIYFSYDVKMKEKGDIPEGYSVSREKKERFSLILESASTNQTSMYLCASSGDSTSGFNQETQYFGPGTRLLVL.

The chain uses TRBV7-2 and TRBJ1-1; 9 positions match TRBD1. Germline CDR1 SGHTA, CDR2 FQGNSA. This CDR3 is 15 amino acids long. J lost 11 bases, V lost 1 base, and 11 bases had no gene match. DNA for the CDR3: TGTGCCAGCAGCTTAGAATTTGGACAGGGGACCGCGGCTTTCTTT. Translated: CASSLEFGQGTAAFF.

The rearrangement joins TRBV3-1 (or the pseudogene TRBV3-2) to TRBJ2-1, with D unresolved. Germline lookup yields CDR1 LGHDT and CDR2 YNNKEL (reference sequence). The V gene lost 0 bases and the J gene lost 3 bases, with 9 bases spanning the gap. This CDR3 is 15 amino acids long. The CDR3 reads CASSQDGTDYNEQFF. The CDR3 DNA follows: TGTGCCAGCAGCCAAGACGGCACTGACTACAATGAGCAGTTCTTC.

The V and J genes are TRBV28 and TRBJ1-2, with D possibly TRBD1 on 5 matching bases. The V end was cut by 4 bases, the J end by 6 bases, with 12 bases between. CDR3 length: 13 amino acids. CDR1 is MDHEN, CDR2 SYDVKM, per germline. Written as DNA, the CDR3 is TGTGCCAGCAGTTCCGGACATAGGAATGGCTACACCTTC. It yields the protein CASSSGHRNGYTF.

V usage is TRBV2 and J usage is TRBJ2-7; tentative D call: TRBD2 (5 bases). Trimming took off 3 bases at V and 6 bases at J, with 18 bases between the two ends. Germline V gene lookup returns CDR1 SNHLY and CDR2 FYNNEI. The CDR3 extends over 15 amino acids. The CDR3 is CASSETGLGNGEQYF. The CDR3 bases are TGTGCCAGCAGTGAGACGGGATTAGGGAACGGCGAGCAGTACTTC.

This clone was seen only once. The rearrangement links TRBV14 to TRBJ1-2; D call uncertain. V dropped 4 bases and J dropped 8 bases, with 14 bases sitting between them. The CDR3 covers 13 residues. Germline CDR1 and CDR2: SGHDN and FVKESK. This CDR3 is CASSPGRSGGYTF. In DNA form, the CDR3 reads TGTGCCAGCAGCCCAGGAAGGTCGGGGGGCTACACCTTC.

This clone was seen only a few times. V is TRBV19 and J is TRBJ1-2; TRBD1 is a possible D gene (5 bases). With 5 bases removed from V and 5 bases from J, the gap between germline ends came to 18 bases. The CDR3 is made up of 15 amino acids. Germline V gene lookup returns CDR1 LNHDA and CDR2 SQIVND (reference sequence). For the CDR3, the DNA is TGTGCCAGTAGTCCAAGGGACCGACCCCAATATGGCTACACCTTC. Its translation: CASSPRDRPQYGYTF.

The V gene is TRBV6-2 or TRBV6-3, the J gene TRBJ2-5; no clear D gene. CDR1 MNHEY and CDR2 SVGEGT come from the germline V gene. The length of the CDR3 is 13 residues. Trimming shortened V by 6 bases and J by 2 bases, and 10 bases separated the two germline ends. DNA for the CDR3: TGTGCCAGCAGCTCCGGGCCTCAAGAGACCCAGTACTTC. This codes for CASSSGPQETQYF.

The chain carries TRBV2 and TRBJ1-4; the match to TRBD1 covers 8 bases. Looked up from germline, CDR1 is SNHLY and CDR2 is FYNNEI. CDR3 length equals 15 residues. Trimming removed 6 bases from V and 0 bases from J; junction bases left unmatched: 3. This chain's CDR3 is CASRDRGATNEKLFF. DNA of the CDR3: TGTGCCAGCAGAGACAGGGGAGCAACTAATGAAAAACTGTTTTTT.

The J gene is TRBJ1-5, the V gene TRBV2, with D tentatively TRBD1 (5 bases). The length of the CDR3 is 15 residues. The germline gives CDR1 SNHLY, CDR2 FYNNEI. Trimming removed 4 bases at V and 1 base at J, with 11 bases between. Written as DNA, the CDR3 is TGTGCCAGCAGTGTAAGGGGAGGAAGCAATCAGCCCCAGCATTTT. It codes for CASSVRGGSNQPQHF.

The rearrangement links TRBV6-2 or TRBV6-3 to TRBJ2-5, with a tentative D call TRBD1 (5 bases). The CDR3 is 14 residues long. Looked up from germline, CDR1 is MNHEY and CDR2 is SVGEGT. The V end was cut by 2 bases, the J end by 4 bases, with 11 bases between. CDR3 loop: CASSYPPRGETQYF. The DNA for the CDR3 is TGTGCCAGCAGTTACCCGCCAAGGGGAGAGACCCAGTACTTC.

V usage is TRBV6-1 and J usage is TRBJ2-7, with D perhaps given as TRBD1 or TRBD2 (7 bases each). Germline values: CDR1 MNHNS, CDR2 SASEGT. The V gene lost 3 bases and the J gene lost 3 bases, with 15 bases spanning the gap. The CDR3 contains 15 residues. The DNA for the CDR3 is TGTGCCAGCAGTGATAAGGCAGGGGGGGTCTACGAGCAGTACTTC. Protein sequence: CASSDKAGGVYEQYF.

J is TRBJ1-5 and V is TRBV6-6; D not resolved. Per the germline V gene, CDR1 is MNHNY and CDR2 is SVGAGI (reference sequence). V lost 9 bases and J lost 4, with 10 bases in between. The CDR3 contains 12 residues. CDR3 sequence: CARGRRNQPQHF. In DNA form, the CDR3 reads TGTGCCAGGGGCCGAAGGAATCAGCCCCAGCATTTT.

This sequence joins TRBV28 and TRBJ2-1; perhaps TRBD2 as D (7 bases). Deletions cut 4 bases from V and 0 bases from J, with 22 bases between. This CDR3 has 19 amino acids. Germline CDR1 reads MDHEN; CDR2 reads SYDVKM. The DNA for the CDR3 is TGTGCCAGCAGTTCCCCTTACGGCGGGGGCCTTAGCTCCTACAATGAGCAGTTCTTC. Its protein is CASSSPYGGGLSSYNEQFF.

The chain recombines TRBV20-1 with TRBJ1-4, with D perhaps matching TRBD1 (6 bases). This CDR3 spans 15 amino acids. With 3 bases removed from V and 2 bases from J, the gap between germline ends came to 13 bases. The germline CDR1 and CDR2 sequences are DFQATT and SNEGSKA (reference sequence). The CDR3 here is CSASVTGWTNEKLFF. CDR3 coding DNA: TGCAGTGCTAGTGTAACAGGGTGGACTAATGAAAAACTGTTTTTT.

The V and J genes are TRBV15 and TRBJ2-5; possible D gene TRBD1, 5 bases. Trimming shortened V by 3 bases and J by 5 bases, and 13 bases separated the two germline ends. The germline gives CDR1 LNHNV, CDR2 YYDKDF (reference sequence). This CDR3 is 14 amino acids long. The CDR3 sequence: CATSSGAAGETQYF. The DNA for the CDR3 is TGTGCCACCAGCAGTGGGGCAGCCGGTGAGACCCAGTACTTC.